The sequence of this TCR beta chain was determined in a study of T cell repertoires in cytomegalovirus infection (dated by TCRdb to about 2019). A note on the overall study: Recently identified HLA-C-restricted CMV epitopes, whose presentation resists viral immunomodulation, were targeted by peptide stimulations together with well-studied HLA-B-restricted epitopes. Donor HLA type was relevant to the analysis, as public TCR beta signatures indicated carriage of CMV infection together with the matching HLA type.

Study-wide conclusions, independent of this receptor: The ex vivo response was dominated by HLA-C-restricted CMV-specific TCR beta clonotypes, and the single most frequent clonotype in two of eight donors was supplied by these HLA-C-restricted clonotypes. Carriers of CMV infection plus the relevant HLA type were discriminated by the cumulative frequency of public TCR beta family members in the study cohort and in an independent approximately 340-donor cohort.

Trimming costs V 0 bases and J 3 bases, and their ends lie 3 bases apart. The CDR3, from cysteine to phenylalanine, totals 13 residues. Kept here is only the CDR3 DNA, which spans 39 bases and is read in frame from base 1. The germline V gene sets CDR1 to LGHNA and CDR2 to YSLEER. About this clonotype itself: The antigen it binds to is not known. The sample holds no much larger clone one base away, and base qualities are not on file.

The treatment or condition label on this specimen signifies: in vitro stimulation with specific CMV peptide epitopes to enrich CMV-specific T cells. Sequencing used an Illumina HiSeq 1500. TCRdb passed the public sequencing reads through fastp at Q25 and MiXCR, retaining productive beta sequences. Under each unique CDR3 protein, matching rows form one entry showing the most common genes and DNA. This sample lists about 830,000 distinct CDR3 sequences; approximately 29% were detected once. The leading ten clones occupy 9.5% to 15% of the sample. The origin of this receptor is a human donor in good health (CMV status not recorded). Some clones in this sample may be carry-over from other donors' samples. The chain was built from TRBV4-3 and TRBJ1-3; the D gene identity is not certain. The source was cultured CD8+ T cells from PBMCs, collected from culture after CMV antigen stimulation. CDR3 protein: CASSQEGGNTIYF. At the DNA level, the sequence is TGCGCCAGCAGCCAAGAAGGTGGAAACACCATATATTTT.